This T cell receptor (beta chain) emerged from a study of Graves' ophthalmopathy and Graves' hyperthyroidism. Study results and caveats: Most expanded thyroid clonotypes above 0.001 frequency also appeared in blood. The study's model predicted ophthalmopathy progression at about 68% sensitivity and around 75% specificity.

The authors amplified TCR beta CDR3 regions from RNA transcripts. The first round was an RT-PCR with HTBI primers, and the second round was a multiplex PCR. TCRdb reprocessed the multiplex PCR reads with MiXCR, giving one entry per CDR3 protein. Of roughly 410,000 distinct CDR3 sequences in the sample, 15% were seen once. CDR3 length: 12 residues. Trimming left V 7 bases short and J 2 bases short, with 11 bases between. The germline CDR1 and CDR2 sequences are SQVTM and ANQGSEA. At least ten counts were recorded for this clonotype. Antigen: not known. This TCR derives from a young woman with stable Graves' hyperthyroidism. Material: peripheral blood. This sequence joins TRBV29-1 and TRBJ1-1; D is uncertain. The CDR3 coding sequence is TGCAGCGGGCTCACCTTTAACACTGAAGCTTTCTTT. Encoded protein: CSGLTFNTEAFF. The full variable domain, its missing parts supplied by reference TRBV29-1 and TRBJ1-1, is SAVISQKPSRDICQRGTSLTIQCQVDSQVTMMFWYRQQPGQSLTLIATANQGSEATYESGFVIDKFPISRPNLTFSTLTVSNMSPEDSSIYLCSGLTFNTEAFFGQGTRLTVV.